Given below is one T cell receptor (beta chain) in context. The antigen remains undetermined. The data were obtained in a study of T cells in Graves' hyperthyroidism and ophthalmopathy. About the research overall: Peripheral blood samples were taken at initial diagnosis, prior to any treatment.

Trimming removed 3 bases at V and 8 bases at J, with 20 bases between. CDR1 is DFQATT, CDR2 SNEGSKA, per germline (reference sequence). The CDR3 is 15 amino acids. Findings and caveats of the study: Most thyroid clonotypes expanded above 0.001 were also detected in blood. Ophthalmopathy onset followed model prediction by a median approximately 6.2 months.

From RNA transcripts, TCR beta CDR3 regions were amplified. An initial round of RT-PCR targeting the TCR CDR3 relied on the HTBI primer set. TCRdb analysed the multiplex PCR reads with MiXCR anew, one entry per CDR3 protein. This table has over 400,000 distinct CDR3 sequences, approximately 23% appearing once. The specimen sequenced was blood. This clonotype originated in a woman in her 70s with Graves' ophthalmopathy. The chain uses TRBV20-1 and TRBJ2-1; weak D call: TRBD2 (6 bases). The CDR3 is CSASPLRDSTDEQFF. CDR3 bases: TGCAGTGCTAGCCCATTACGGGACTCGACGGATGAGCAGTTCTTC.